One and the same sample provided the 19 T cell receptor beta chains below, sequenced in a study of T-cell memory formation after mild COVID-19. TCRdb recomputed calls from the 5' RACE reads with MiXCR, one row per CDR3 protein. The table records about 240,000 distinct CDR3 sequences, 9.4% of them present only once. Sequenced input: PBMCs or a T cell subset sorted from them (not recorded which). The receptor source for this set is a man younger than 30 who had mild COVID-19 (a few samples of this study predate the infection). Cell type and time point are not known.

The chain links TRBV4-2 to TRBJ1-2; 8 bases agree with TRBD1. Unmatched junction bases numbered 10, after V lost 1 base and J lost 9 bases. The CDR3 length is 15 residues. The germline V gene encodes CDR1 LGHNA and CDR2 YNFKEQ. In DNA, the CDR3 is TGTGCCAGCAGCCAAGGATCCGACAGGGGTGAAAGCTACACCTTC. Translation gives CASSQGSDRGESYTF.

The chain carries TRBV7-2 and TRBJ1-2; TRBD1 is a possible D gene (6 bases). V was clipped by 5 bases and J by 5 bases, with 12 bases between them. The CDR3 runs to 13 residues. Germline CDR1 SGHTA, CDR2 FQGNSA. CDR3 region: CASSPQGQYGYTF. The DNA of the CDR3 is TGTGCCAGCAGCCCCCAGGGGCAGTATGGCTACACCTTC.

This clonotype was found many times. The V and J genes are TRBV20-1 and TRBJ2-3; D unclear. CDR3 length equals 12 residues. CDR1 is DFQATT, CDR2 SNEGSKA, per germline (reference sequence). Trimming shortened V by 1 base and J by 5 bases, and 7 bases separated the two germline ends. CDR3 residues: CSARGIGDTQYF. Here the CDR3 DNA reads TGCAGTGCTAGAGGAATTGGAGATACGCAGTATTTT.

This clonotype appeared a few times. The chain uses TRBV20-1 and TRBJ1-1; D gene uncertain. This CDR3 has 14 residues. Germline V lookup: CDR1 DFQATT, CDR2 SNEGSKA (reference sequence). Trimming shortened V by 2 bases and J by 1 base, and 11 bases separated the two germline ends. Here the CDR3 reads CSARFSTGNTEAFF. The CDR3 coding sequence is TGCAGTGCTAGATTCTCGACTGGGAACACTGAAGCTTTCTTT.

The chain recombines TRBV12-3 or TRBV12-4 with TRBJ2-1; D possibly uses TRBD1 or TRBD2 (5 bases each). The CDR3 runs 14 residues. Trimming left V 7 bases short and J 8 bases short, with 18 bases between. The DNA of the CDR3 is TGTGCCAGCACGTATTCGGGGCGAGCGTATGAGCAGTTCTTC. This gives the protein CASTYSGRAYEQFF.

This clonotype was found a few times. The rearrangement links TRBV5-1 to TRBJ2-5; TRBD1 might be the D (6 bases). Germline values: CDR1 SGHRS, CDR2 YFSETQ. There are 14 residues in the CDR3. V was clipped by 5 bases and J by 4 bases, with 15 bases between them. CDR3 sequence (DNA): TGCGCCAGCAGTTCGGGGCCCAGGGGAGAGACCCAGTACTTC. Translating gives CASSSGPRGETQYF.

This clonotype was observed many times. The chain recombines TRBV7-9 with TRBJ1-6; possible D gene TRBD1, 6 bases. The CDR3 consists of 14 residues. Trimming removed 3 bases at V and 3 bases at J, with 6 bases between. Germline V CDR1 and CDR2: SEHNR, FQNEAQ (reference sequence). CDR3 protein: CASSLGHYNSPLHF. In nucleotides, the CDR3 is TGTGCCAGCAGCTTGGGACACTATAATTCACCCCTCCACTTT.

This clonotype was observed a handful of times. This rearrangement joins TRBV30 to TRBJ2-1; TRBD1 matches 9 bases. The CDR3 is 14 amino acids. CDR1 is GTSNPN and CDR2 is SVGIG in the germline V gene (reference sequence). J gave up 9 bases and V 3 bases, and 9 bases lay outside the gene matches. The CDR3 nucleotides read TGTGCCTGGAGCCCGGGACAGGGATTTACTGAGCAGTTCTTC. This translates into CAWSPGQGFTEQFF.

The rearrangement uses TRBV7-9 and TRBJ1-4; maybe TRBD1 (6 bases). Per the germline V gene, CDR1 is SEHNR and CDR2 is FQNEAQ (reference sequence). This CDR3 comprises 12 residues. Trimming pared 8 bases from V and 4 bases from J, leaving 8 bases between. The CDR3 loop reads CASGTLNEKLFF. The CDR3 DNA is TGTGCCAGCGGGACACTTAATGAAAAACTGTTTTTT.

This clonotype was recorded a few times. The rearrangement joins TRBV5-1 to TRBJ1-4, with 8 bases that match TRBD1. J lost 4 bases, V lost 4 bases, and 12 bases had no gene match. From germline, CDR1 is SGHRS and CDR2 YFSETQ. The CDR3 totals 17 residues. In nucleotides, the CDR3 is TGCGCCAGCAGCAAAGAAGCCGGGACAGGCGATAATGAAAAACTGTTTTTT. This translates into CASSKEAGTGDNEKLFF.

The chain carries TRBV7-2 and TRBJ2-5; D perhaps matches TRBD2 (5 bases). Germline lookup yields CDR1 SGHTA and CDR2 FQGNSA. Between the trimmed V and J ends, which lost 2 bases and 5 bases, there was a span of 9 bases. The CDR3 is made up of 13 amino acids. As DNA, the CDR3 is TGTGCCAGCAGCTTAACCCTAGCCGAGACCCAGTACTTC. Its translation is CASSLTLAETQYF. Full variable domain (outside the CDR3, taken from reference TRBV7-2 and TRBJ2-5): GAGVSQSPSNKVTEKGKDVELRCDPISGHTALYWYRQSLGQGLEFLIYFQGNSAPDKSGLPSDRFSAERTGGSVSTLTIQRTQQEDSAVYLCASSLTLAETQYFGPGTRLLVL.

The chain joins TRBV5-1 to TRBJ2-1; tentatively, D is TRBD1 or TRBD2 (6 bases each). V dropped 4 bases and J dropped 4 bases, with 18 bases sitting between them. Germline lookup yields CDR1 SGHRS and CDR2 YFSETQ. CDR3 length equals 16 residues. The chain's CDR3 is CASSGGGGGAYNEQFF. CDR3 sequence (DNA): TGCGCCAGCAGCGGAGGAGGAGGGGGAGCTTACAATGAGCAGTTCTTC.

This clonotype was seen only a few times. This chain joins TRBV27 and TRBJ1-1; D is possibly TRBD1 (6 bases). Germline CDR1 and CDR2: MNHEY and SMNVEV (reference sequence). The CDR3 covers 12 residues. V lost 7 bases and J lost 4, with 10 bases in between. CDR3 loop: CASIRGGTEAFF. CDR3 DNA sequence: TGTGCCAGCATAAGGGGGGGCACTGAAGCTTTCTTT.

The chain uses TRBV9 and TRBJ1-2; unclear D gene. The V gene's germline CDR1 is SGDLS and CDR2 YYNGEE. Trimming pared 0 bases from V and 7 bases from J, leaving 7 bases between. CDR3 length: 12 residues. DNA for the CDR3: TGTGCCAGCAGCGTAGTCCGTGGTGGCTACACCTTC. Protein product: CASSVVRGGYTF.

This clonotype has a handful of counts. The genes are TRBV4-2 and TRBJ2-7, with D unresolved. This CDR3 has 18 amino acids. Germline CDR1 is LGHNA and CDR2 is YNFKEQ. Trimming left V 0 bases short and J 0 bases short, with 18 bases between. This CDR3 reads CASSQDRSTVTGSYEQYF. The CDR3 DNA is TGTGCCAGCAGCCAAGATCGTAGTACTGTGACGGGCTCCTACGAGCAGTACTTC.

Ten or more counts support this clonotype. This rearrangement joins TRBV15 to TRBJ2-5; D remains unclear. CDR1 and CDR2 (germline): LNHNV, YYDKDF (reference sequence). Trimming cost V 1 base and J 5 bases, with 5 bases left between them. There are 12 residues in the CDR3. CDR3 DNA: TGTGCCACCAGCAGAGTGGGCGAGACCCAGTACTTC. Translated: CATSRVGETQYF.

This chain links TRBV29-1 with TRBJ1-2; D uncertain. Germline V gene sequence: CDR1 SQVTM, CDR2 ANQGSEA. This CDR3 spans 10 amino acids. V was cut by 3 bases and J by 6 bases, with 5 bases left in between. CDR3 amino acids: CSVDLHGYTF. CDR3 nucleotides: TGCAGCGTTGACCTACATGGCTACACCTTC.

The table lists this clonotype with a few counts. This chain connects TRBV5-6 to TRBJ1-6; 7 nucleotides agree with TRBD1. The CDR3 has 15 amino acids. Looked up from germline, CDR1 is SGHDT and CDR2 is YYEEEE. The trim removed 4 bases at V and 4 bases at J, leaving 5 bases unmatched. The DNA for the CDR3 is TGTGCCAGCAGCCCCGCAGGGGGATATAATTCACCCCTCCACTTT. Residues: CASSPAGGYNSPLHF.

The gene calls are TRBV4-1 and TRBJ1-5, with D perhaps matching TRBD1 (5 bases). CDR3 length: 15 residues. Germline lookup yields CDR1 MGHRA and CDR2 YSYEKL. Trimming stripped 0 bases from V and 3 bases from J, with 9 bases between. Here the CDR3 reads CASSQEGGDNQPQHF. The CDR3, as DNA: TGCGCCAGCAGCCAAGAGGGGGGGGACAATCAGCCCCAGCATTTT.